One TCR beta chain is described in this entry. This entry belongs to a study of identical twins. Germline lookup yields CDR1 SGHRS and CDR2 YFSETQ. CDR3 length: 16 residues. The V gene lost 3 bases and the J gene lost 3 bases, with 19 bases spanning the gap. TCRdb used MiXCR to reprocess the 5' RACE reads, holding one entry per CDR3 protein. Of roughly 770,000 distinct CDR3 sequences detected, about 20% appear once; the ten largest clones hold less than 15%. Only healthy Caucasians were enrolled as donors. These sequences were also reported in another study, on T cells expressing NK-cell markers. That study adds: Evidence did not settle whether expanded NKG2C+ T cell clones targeted HCMV.

The receptor's source is a young woman in good health. The sequencing sample was made of PBMCs. This chain uses TRBV5-1 with TRBJ2-7, with D unresolved. The CDR3 DNA follows: TGCGCCAGCAGCTCCGCAGCCTACACCCAAAACTACGAGCAGTACTTC. This gives the protein CASSSAAYTQNYEQYF. Variable domain in full (rest from reference TRBV5-1 and TRBJ2-7): KAGVTQTPRYLIKTRGQQVTLSCSPISGHRSVSWYQQTPGQGLQFLFEYFSETQRNKGNFPGRFSGRQFSNSRSEMNVSTLELGDSALYLCASSSAAYTQNYEQYFGPGTRLTVT.